This paragraph reports one T cell receptor beta chain. Profiled with immunoSEQ multiplex PCR; TCRdb holds only in-frame clones, not every one. The sample lists just over 90,000 clones; around 91% were seen once. The CDR3 is 14 residues long. Germline V gives CDR1 LNHDA, CDR2 SQIVND (reference sequence). The junction had 2 bases not matched to a gene; V was cut back by 3 bases and J by 3 bases. The data stem from a study of T cell changes during pregnancy in multiple sclerosis. The clonotype originates from a female donor in good health, enrolled as a control in a pregnancy study. Material: peripheral blood, obtained after pregnancy. The V and J genes are TRBV19 and TRBJ2-3; 8 positions agree with TRBD1. The CDR3 nucleotides read TGTGCCAGTAGTATGTGGGACAGGACAGATACGCAGTATTTT. This encodes CASSMWDRTDTQYF. The complete variable domain, with remaining parts taken from reference TRBV19 and TRBJ2-3, reads DGGITQSPKYLFRKEGQNVTLSCEQNLNHDAMYWYRQDPGQGLRLIYYSQIVNDFQKGDIAEGYSVSREKKESFPLTVTSAQKNPTAFYLCASSMWDRTDTQYFGPGTRLTVL.